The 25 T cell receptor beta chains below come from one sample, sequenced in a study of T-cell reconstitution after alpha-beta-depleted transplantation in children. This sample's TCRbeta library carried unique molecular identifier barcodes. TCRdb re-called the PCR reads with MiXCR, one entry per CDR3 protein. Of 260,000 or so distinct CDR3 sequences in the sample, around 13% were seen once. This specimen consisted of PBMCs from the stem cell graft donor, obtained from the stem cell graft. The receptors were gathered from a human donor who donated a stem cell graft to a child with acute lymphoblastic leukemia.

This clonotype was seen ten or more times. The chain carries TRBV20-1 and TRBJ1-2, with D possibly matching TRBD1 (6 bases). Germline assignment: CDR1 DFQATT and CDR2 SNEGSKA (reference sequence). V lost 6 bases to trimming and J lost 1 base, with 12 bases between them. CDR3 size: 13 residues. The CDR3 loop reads CSAQQGFNYGYTF. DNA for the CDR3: TGCAGTGCCCAACAGGGTTTTAACTATGGCTACACCTTC.

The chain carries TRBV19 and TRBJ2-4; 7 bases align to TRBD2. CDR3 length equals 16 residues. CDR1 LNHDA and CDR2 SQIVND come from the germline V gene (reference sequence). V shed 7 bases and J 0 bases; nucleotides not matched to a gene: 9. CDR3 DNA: TGTGCCAGTACACCTAGCGGTTTACTAGCCAAAAACATTCAGTACTTC. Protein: CASTPSGLLAKNIQYF.

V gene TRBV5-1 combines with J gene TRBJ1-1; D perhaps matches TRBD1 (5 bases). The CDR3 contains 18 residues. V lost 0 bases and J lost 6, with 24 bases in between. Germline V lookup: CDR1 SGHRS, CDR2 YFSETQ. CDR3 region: CASSLDMGLVPTGAEAFF. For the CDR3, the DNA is TGCGCCAGCAGCTTGGATATGGGACTTGTTCCGACGGGGGCTGAAGCTTTCTTT. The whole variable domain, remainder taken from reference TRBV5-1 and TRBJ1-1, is KAGVTQTPRYLIKTRGQQVTLSCSPISGHRSVSWYQQTPGQGLQFLFEYFSETQRNKGNFPGRFSGRQFSNSRSEMNVSTLELGDSALYLCASSLDMGLVPTGAEAFFGQGTRLTVV.

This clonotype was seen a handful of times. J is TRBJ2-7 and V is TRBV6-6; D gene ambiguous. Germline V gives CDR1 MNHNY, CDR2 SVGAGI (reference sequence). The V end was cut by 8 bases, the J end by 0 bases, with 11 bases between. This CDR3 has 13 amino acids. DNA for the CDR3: TGTGCCAGCGAGCTCGGTATCTCCTACGAGCAGTACTTC. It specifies CASELGISYEQYF.

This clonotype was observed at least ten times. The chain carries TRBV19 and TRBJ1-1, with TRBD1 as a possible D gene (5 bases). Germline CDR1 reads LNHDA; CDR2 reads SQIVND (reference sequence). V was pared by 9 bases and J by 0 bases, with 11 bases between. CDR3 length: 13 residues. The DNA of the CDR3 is TGTGCCAGCCGTGGGGACGTGAACACTGAAGCTTTCTTT. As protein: CASRGDVNTEAFF. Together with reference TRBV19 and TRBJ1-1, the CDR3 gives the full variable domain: DGGITQSPKYLFRKEGQNVTLSCEQNLNHDAMYWYRQDPGQGLRLIYYSQIVNDFQKGDIAEGYSVSREKKESFPLTVTSAQKNPTAFYLCASRGDVNTEAFFGQGTRLTVV.

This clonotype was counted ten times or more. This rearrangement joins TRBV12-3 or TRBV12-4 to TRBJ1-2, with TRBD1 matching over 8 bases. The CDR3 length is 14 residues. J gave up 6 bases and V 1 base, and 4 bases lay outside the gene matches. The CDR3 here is CASSLVDREDGYTF. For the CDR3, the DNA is TGTGCCAGCAGTTTAGTGGACAGGGAGGATGGCTACACCTTC.

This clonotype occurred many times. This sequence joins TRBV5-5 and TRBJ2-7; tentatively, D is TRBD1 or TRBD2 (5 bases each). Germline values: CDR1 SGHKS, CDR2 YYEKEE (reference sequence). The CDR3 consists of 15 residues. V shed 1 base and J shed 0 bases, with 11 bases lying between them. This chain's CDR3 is CASSLYGALSYEQYF. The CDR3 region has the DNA TGTGCCAGCAGCTTGTACGGGGCCCTCTCCTACGAGCAGTACTTC. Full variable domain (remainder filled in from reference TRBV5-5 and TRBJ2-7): DAGVTQSPTHLIKTRGQQVTLRCSPISGHKSVSWYQQVLGQGPQFIFQYYEKEERGRGNFPDRFSARQFPNYSSELNVNALLLGDSALYLCASSLYGALSYEQYFGPGTRLTVT.

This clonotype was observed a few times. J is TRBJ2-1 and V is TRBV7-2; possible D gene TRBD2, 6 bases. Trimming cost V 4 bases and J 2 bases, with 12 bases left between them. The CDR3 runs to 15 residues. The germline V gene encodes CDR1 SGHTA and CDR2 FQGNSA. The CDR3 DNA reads TGTGCCAGCAGCTCCTCCGGGACTCCCTACAATGAGCAGTTCTTC. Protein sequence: CASSSSGTPYNEQFF. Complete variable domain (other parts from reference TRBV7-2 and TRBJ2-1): GAGVSQSPSNKVTEKGKDVELRCDPISGHTALYWYRQSLGQGLEFLIYFQGNSAPDKSGLPSDRFSAERTGGSVSTLTIQRTQQEDSAVYLCASSSSGTPYNEQFFGPGTRLTVL.

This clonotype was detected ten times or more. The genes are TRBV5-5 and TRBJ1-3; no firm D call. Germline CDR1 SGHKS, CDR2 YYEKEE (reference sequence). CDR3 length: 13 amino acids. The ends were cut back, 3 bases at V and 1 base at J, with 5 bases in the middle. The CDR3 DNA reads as TGTGCCAGCAGCTGGGGTTCTGGAAACACCATATATTTT. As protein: CASSWGSGNTIYF.

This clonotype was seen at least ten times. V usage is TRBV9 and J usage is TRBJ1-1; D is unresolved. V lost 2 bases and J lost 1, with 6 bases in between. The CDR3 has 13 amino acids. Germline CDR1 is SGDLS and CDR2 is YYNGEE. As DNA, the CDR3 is TGTGCCAGCAGCGTGTGGGAGAACACTGAAGCTTTCTTT. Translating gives CASSVWENTEAFF. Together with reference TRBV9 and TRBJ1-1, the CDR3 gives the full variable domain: DSGVTQTPKHLITATGQRVTLRCSPRSGDLSVYWYQQSLDQGLQFLIQYYNGEERAKGNILERFSAQQFPDLHSELNLSSLELGDSALYFCASSVWENTEAFFGQGTRLTVV.

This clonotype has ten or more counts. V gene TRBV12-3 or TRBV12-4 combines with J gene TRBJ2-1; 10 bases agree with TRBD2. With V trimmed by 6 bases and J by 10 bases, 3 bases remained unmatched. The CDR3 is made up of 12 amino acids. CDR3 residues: CASRILAGEQFF. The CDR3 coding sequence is TGTGCCAGCAGGATACTAGCGGGGGAGCAGTTCTTC.

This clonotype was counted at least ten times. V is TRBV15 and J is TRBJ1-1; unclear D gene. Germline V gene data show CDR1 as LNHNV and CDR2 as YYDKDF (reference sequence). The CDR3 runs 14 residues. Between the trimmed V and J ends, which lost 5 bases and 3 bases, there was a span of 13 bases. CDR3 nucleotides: TGTGCCACCAGCGAGCTAGGCGGGGACACTGAAGCTTTCTTT. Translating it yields CATSELGGDTEAFF.

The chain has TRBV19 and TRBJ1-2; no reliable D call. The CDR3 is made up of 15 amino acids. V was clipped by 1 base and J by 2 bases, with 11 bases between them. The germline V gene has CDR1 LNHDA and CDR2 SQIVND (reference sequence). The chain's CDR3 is CASSIGNSPNYGYTF. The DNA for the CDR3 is TGTGCCAGTAGTATAGGGAATTCGCCAAACTATGGCTACACCTTC.

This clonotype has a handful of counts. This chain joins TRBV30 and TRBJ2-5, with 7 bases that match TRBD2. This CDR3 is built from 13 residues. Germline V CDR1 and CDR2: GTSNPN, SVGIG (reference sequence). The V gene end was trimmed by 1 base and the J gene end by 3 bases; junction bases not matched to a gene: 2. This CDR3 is CAWSGAGEETQYF. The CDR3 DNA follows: TGTGCCTGGAGTGGGGCGGGAGAAGAGACCCAGTACTTC.

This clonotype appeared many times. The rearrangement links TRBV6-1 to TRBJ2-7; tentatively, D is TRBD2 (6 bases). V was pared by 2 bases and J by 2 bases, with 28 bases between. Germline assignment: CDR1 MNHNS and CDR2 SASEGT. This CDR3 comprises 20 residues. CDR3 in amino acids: CASSEIFSAFTKREPYEQYF. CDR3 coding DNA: TGTGCCAGCAGTGAAATTTTTAGTGCTTTCACGAAACGGGAGCCCTACGAGCAGTACTTC.

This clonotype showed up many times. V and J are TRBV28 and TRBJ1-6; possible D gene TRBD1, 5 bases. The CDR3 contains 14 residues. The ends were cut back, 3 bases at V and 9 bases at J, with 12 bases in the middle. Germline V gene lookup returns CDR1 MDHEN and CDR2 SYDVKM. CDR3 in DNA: TGTGCCAGCAGTTTTCGCAGGGCGGCTTCACCCCTCCACTTT. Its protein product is CASSFRRAASPLHF.

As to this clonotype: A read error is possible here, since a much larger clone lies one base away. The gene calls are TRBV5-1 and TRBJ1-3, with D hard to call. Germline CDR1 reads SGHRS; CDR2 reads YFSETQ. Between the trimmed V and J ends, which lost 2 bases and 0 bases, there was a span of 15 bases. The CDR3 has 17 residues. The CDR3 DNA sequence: TGCGCCAGCAGCTTAGGCCGGACCTCCTTCTCTGGAAACACCATATATTTT. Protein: CASSLGRTSFSGNTIYF. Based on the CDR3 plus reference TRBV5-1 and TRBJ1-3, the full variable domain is KAGVTQTPRYLIKTRGQQVTLSCSPISGHRSVSWYQQTPGQGLQFLFEYFSETQRNKGNFPGRFSGRQFSNSRSEMNVSTLELGDSALYLCASSLGRTSFSGNTIYFGEGSWLTVV.

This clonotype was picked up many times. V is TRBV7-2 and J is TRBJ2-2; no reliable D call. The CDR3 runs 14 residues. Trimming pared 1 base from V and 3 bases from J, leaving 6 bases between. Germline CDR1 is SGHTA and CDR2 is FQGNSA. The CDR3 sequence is CASSLVPYTGELFF. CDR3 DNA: TGTGCCAGCAGCTTAGTGCCATACACCGGGGAGCTGTTTTTT.

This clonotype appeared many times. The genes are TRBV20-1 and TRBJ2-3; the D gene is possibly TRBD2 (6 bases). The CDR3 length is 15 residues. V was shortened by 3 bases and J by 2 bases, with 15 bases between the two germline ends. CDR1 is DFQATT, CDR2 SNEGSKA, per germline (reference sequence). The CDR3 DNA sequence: TGCAGTGCTAGTCGACTAGGAGGCCTCACAGATACGCAGTATTTT. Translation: CSASRLGGLTDTQYF.

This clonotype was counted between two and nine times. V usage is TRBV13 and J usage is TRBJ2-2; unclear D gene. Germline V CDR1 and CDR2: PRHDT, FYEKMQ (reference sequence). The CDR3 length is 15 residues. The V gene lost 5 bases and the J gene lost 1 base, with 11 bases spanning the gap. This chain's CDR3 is CASSPALMNTGELFF. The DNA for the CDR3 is TGTGCCAGCAGCCCTGCCTTAATGAACACCGGGGAGCTGTTTTTT.

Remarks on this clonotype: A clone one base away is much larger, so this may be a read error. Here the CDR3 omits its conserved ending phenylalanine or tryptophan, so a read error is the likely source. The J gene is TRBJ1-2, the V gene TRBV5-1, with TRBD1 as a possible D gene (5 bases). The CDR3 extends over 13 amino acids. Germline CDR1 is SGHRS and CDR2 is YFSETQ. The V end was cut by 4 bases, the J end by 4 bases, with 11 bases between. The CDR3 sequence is CASSLGHIYGYTL. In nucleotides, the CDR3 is TGCGCCAGCAGCCTCGGACACATCTATGGCTACACCTTG.

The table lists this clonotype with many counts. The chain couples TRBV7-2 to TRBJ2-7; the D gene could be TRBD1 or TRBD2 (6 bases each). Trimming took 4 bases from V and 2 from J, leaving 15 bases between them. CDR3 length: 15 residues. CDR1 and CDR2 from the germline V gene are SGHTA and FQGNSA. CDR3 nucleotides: TGTGCCAGCAGCTCCTCGATCGGGGGCCCCTACGAGCAGTACTTC. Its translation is CASSSSIGGPYEQYF.

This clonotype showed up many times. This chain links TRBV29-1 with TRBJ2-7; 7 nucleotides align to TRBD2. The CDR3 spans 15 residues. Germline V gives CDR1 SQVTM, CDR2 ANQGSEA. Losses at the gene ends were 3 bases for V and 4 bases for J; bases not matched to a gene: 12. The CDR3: CSVEGGGEFVYEQYF. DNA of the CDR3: TGCAGCGTTGAGGGTGGGGGGGAGTTCGTATACGAGCAGTACTTC.

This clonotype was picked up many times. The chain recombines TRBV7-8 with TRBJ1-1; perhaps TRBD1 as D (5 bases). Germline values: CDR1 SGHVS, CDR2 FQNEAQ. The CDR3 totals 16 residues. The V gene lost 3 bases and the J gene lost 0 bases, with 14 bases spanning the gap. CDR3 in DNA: TGTGCCAGCAGCTTCAACTTTGGGACGGTGAACACTGAAGCTTTCTTT. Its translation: CASSFNFGTVNTEAFF. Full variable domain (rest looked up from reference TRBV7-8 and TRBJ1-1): GAGVSQSPRYKVAKRGQDVALRCDPISGHVSLFWYQQALGQGPEFLTYFQNEAQLDKSGLPSDRFFAERPEGSVSTLKIQRTQQEDSAVYLCASSFNFGTVNTEAFFGQGTRLTVV.

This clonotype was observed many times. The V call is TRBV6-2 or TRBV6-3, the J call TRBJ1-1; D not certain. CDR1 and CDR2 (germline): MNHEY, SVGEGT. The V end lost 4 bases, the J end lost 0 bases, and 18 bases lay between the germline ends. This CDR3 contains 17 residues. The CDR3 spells CASSFPFFGLLNTEAFF. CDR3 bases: TGTGCCAGCAGTTTTCCCTTTTTCGGCCTGTTGAACACTGAAGCTTTCTTT.